Listed here is a single T cell receptor beta chain. What it binds is unknown. CDR1 is SGHVS and CDR2 is FNYEAQ in the germline V gene. With 2 bases removed from V and 4 bases from J, the gap between germline ends came to 15 bases. The CDR3 contains 16 residues. This specimen comes from a study of cytomegalovirus exposure and HLA in healthy donors. General study results and limits: The classifier reportedly diagnosed cytomegalovirus status with high sensitivity and specificity. In a later analysis, at a false discovery rate of 0.05, approximately 16,000 TCR beta sequences were associated with HLA alleles.

PCR primers comprised 60 Vbeta and 13 Jbeta primers. Generated by immunoSEQ multiplex PCR, the TCRdb table keeps only in-frame clones and is missing some. The table has some 150,000 clones, just under 80% seen once. This TCR was sampled from a woman aged 45-60 years in good health and CMV-seronegative. This rearrangement joins TRBV7-6 to TRBJ2-1; D perhaps matches TRBD1 (5 bases). The sample taken for sequencing was PBMCs. The CDR3 nucleotides read TGTGCCAGCAGCTTACAGGGTCTCAAGCCATACAATGAGCAGTTCTTC. This gives the protein CASSLQGLKPYNEQFF.